This passage covers 5 T cell receptor beta chains from one sample sequenced in a study of cytomegalovirus exposure and HLA in healthy donors. 60 Vbeta and 13 Jbeta primers were used in PCR. The method was immunoSEQ multiplex PCR; TCRdb's version includes in-frame clones alone and lacks a portion of them. The repertoire consists of 150,000 to 200,000 clones, with almost 85% occurring once and the leading ten covering about 2.5%. The sample was PBMCs. The receptors come from a woman in her forties or fifties in good health and CMV-seronegative.

This clone was seen only a few times. The chain uses TRBV30 and TRBJ1-2; D call uncertain. The germline V gene has CDR1 GTSNPN and CDR2 SVGIG (reference sequence). The CDR3 totals 12 residues. V was shortened by 2 bases and J by 4 bases, with 8 bases between the two germline ends. The CDR3 DNA reads TGTGCCTGGAGTTACGGACTCTATGGCTACACCTTC. It is translated as CAWSYGLYGYTF.

This clone turned up a few times. The chain links TRBV5-4 to TRBJ2-2, with 7 bases that match TRBD2. Trimming took 4 bases from V and 0 from J; bases not matched to a gene: 3. CDR3 length equals 15 residues. Per germline, CDR1 SGHNT and CDR2 YYREEE (reference sequence). The DNA of the CDR3 is TGTGCCAGCAGCCTCGGGGGGACGAACACCGGGGAGCTGTTTTTT. This encodes CASSLGGTNTGELFF.

This clone was observed a single time. Distinct nucleotide sequences in the sample also encode this CDR3. The CDR3 is CASSSGRNGEQYF. The CDR3 DNA is TGTGCCAGCAGTTCCGGGAGGAACGGCGAGCAGTACTTC. The chain couples TRBV28 to TRBJ2-7; 7 bases line up with TRBD2. The CDR3 extends over 13 amino acids. V lost 4 bases and J lost 6; bases outside the gene matches: 6. Germline CDR1 is MDHEN and CDR2 is SYDVKM.

This sequence joins TRBV18 and TRBJ1-1; D call uncertain. This CDR3 region has 14 residues. Germline CDR1 KGHSH, CDR2 LQKENI. The germline V and J ends were trimmed by 2 bases and 5 bases, with 12 bases remaining between them. DNA of the CDR3: TGTGCCAGCTCACCAGAGGGAGGATTGACTGAAGCTTTCTTT. It is translated as CASSPEGGLTEAFF.

V is TRBV7-2 and J is TRBJ2-7, with D hard to call. Germline CDR1 SGHTA, CDR2 FQGNSA. Trimming pared 1 base from V and 6 bases from J, leaving 10 bases between. The CDR3 spans 13 residues. Here the CDR3 DNA reads TGTGCCAGCAGCTTAGATCCAGGCAGCGAGCAGTACTTC. It codes for CASSLDPGSEQYF.